This T cell receptor beta chain was sequenced during a study of PD-L1 blockade in urothelial cancer. This CDR3 has 13 amino acids. Germline CDR1 is MDHEN and CDR2 is SYDVKM. Trimming removed 6 bases from V and 7 bases from J, with 15 bases in between. TCRdb's copy holds only in-frame clones and misses some; the assay was immunoSEQ multiplex PCR. The repertoire consists of 85,000 to 130,000 clones, with over 80% occurring once and the leading ten covering about 0.92%. The V gene is TRBV28, the J gene TRBJ1-1; maybe TRBD1 (5 bases). The sequences come from PBMCs, collected around atezolizumab (anti-PD-L1) treatment. The TCR originated in a woman of 80 years or more with urothelial cancer. The CDR3 DNA sequence: TGTGCCAGCAGCTCAAGACAGACAGATGAAGCTTTCTTT. Translated, it gives CASSSRQTDEAFF.